The 8 T cell receptor beta chains presented below share a single source sample, sequenced in a study of PD-1 blockade in classical Hodgkin lymphoma. Relapses following autologous stem cell transplantation were seen in all patients, with brentuximab vedotin exposure varying. The method was immunoSEQ multiplex PCR; TCRdb's version includes in-frame clones alone and lacks a portion of them. This table has about 59,000 clones, roughly nine tenths appearing once. Sequencing used peripheral blood mononuclear cells (PBMCs), obtained at baseline. These receptors all stem from a human donor with classical Hodgkin lymphoma.

The chain uses TRBV27 and TRBJ1-2, with D maybe TRBD1 (5 bases). The CDR3 loop spans 14 amino acids. With 7 bases removed from V and 11 bases from J, the gap between germline ends came to 23 bases. CDR1 is MNHEY and CDR2 is SMNVEV in the germline V gene (reference sequence). CDR3: CASKLKNLGVGYTF. In DNA form, the CDR3 reads TGTGCCAGCAAATTAAAAAATTTAGGGGTCGGTTACACCTTC.

V gene TRBV4-2 combines with J gene TRBJ2-7; no reliable D call. This CDR3 has 16 amino acids. Germline values: CDR1 LGHNA, CDR2 YNFKEQ. Trimming pared 4 bases from V and 7 bases from J, leaving 23 bases between. The CDR3 sequence is CASSRRADLRDGEQYF. CDR3 DNA sequence: TGTGCCAGCAGCCGCCGGGCGGACCTCCGAGATGGAGAGCAGTACTTC.

The chain is built from TRBV10-3 and TRBJ1-2, with 8 bases identical to TRBD1. The trim removed 3 bases at V and 3 bases at J, leaving 9 bases unmatched. The CDR3 runs 16 residues. Germline V gives CDR1 ENHRY, CDR2 SYGVKD. The CDR3 loop reads CAISDVNRGDHYGYTF. CDR3 sequence (DNA): TGTGCCATCAGTGACGTTAACAGGGGGGACCACTATGGCTACACCTTC.

The CDR3 region has the DNA TGCGCCAGCAGCGCGGGAACAGGGAGGGGGCAAGAGACCCAGTACTTC. This translates into CASSAGTGRGQETQYF. This chain uses TRBV5-1 with TRBJ2-5; D is possibly TRBD2 (7 bases). V lost 4 bases and J lost 2, with 18 bases in between. CDR3 length: 16 residues. Per the germline V gene, CDR1 is SGHRS and CDR2 is YFSETQ.

This sequence joins TRBV13 and TRBJ1-1, with TRBD1 as a possible D gene (5 bases). Germline V gene data show CDR1 as PRHDT and CDR2 as FYEKMQ (reference sequence). The CDR3 has 17 amino acids. V gave up 5 bases and J gave up 1 base, with 20 bases separating them. The CDR3 region is CASSGSGFLLPNTEAFF. The CDR3 DNA reads TGTGCCAGCAGCGGATCAGGGTTCCTCCTTCCGAACACTGAAGCTTTCTTT.

The chain links TRBV2 to TRBJ1-1; weak D call: TRBD1 (5 bases). The CDR3 is 14 residues long. V lost 0 bases and J 6 bases, leaving 11 bases between the germline ends. Germline V CDR1 and CDR2: SNHLY, FYNNEI. CDR3 DNA sequence: TGTGCCAGCAGTGAAGCCGGGGGTTCGCCTGAAGCTTTCTTT. Amino acid sequence: CASSEAGGSPEAFF.

Here the CDR3 reads CAWTGGGTDTQYF. The DNA for the CDR3 is TGTGCCTGGACGGGGGGGGGCACAGATACGCAGTATTTT. The chain is built from TRBV30 and TRBJ2-3; TRBD2 agrees at 8 bases. This CDR3 has 13 residues. The germline gives CDR1 GTSNPN, CDR2 SVGIG (reference sequence). The J segment lost 1 base and the V segment lost 4 bases, leaving 1 base of the junction unmatched.

This chain joins TRBV10-1 and TRBJ2-3, with D uncertain. V was cut by 3 bases and J by 4 bases, with 5 bases left in between. There are 12 residues in the CDR3. Germline loops: CDR1 WNHNN, CDR2 SYGVQD (reference sequence). The CDR3 region is CASSDLSDTQYF. The CDR3 region has the DNA TGCGCCAGCAGTGATCTGTCAGATACGCAGTATTTT.